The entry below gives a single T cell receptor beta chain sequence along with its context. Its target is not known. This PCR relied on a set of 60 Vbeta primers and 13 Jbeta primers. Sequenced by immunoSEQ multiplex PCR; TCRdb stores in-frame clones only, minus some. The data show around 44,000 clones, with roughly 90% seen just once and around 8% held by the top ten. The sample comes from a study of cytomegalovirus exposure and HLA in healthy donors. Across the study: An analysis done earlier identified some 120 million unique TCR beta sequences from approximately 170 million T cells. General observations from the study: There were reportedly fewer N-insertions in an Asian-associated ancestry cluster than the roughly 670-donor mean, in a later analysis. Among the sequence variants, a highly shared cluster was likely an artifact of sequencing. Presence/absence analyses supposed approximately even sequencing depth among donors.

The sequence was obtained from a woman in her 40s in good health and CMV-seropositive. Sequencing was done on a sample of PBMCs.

CDR3 DNA sequence: TGTGCCAGCAGCTTGGGGGAGTACGAGCAGTACTTC. Amino acid sequence: CASSLGEYEQYF. The chain combines TRBV5-5 with TRBJ2-7, with D tentatively TRBD2 (5 bases). The germline V gene has CDR1 SGHKS and CDR2 YYEKEE (reference sequence). The CDR3 is 12 residues long. The V and J ends lost 0 bases and 4 bases respectively, with 5 bases between them.